This T cell receptor beta chain is from a study of T-cell memory formation after mild COVID-19. About the research overall: TCR clustering was largely donor specific.

TCRdb reprocessed the 5' RACE reads with MiXCR, giving one entry per CDR3 protein. The sample shows 120,000 to 150,000 distinct CDR3 sequences, 15% to 20% of them seen only once. Regarding the study as a whole: Certain responding clones were present in pre-infection memory, suggesting participation of cross-reactive memory. CD4+ contracting clones were found mainly in CM and EM, and CD8+ ones in EMRA.

This clonotype was detected only a few times. As yet, its antigen is unknown. This CDR3 is built from 18 residues. Looked up from germline, CDR1 is SGHRS and CDR2 is YFSETQ. Deletions cut 0 bases from V and 9 bases from J, with 22 bases between. V usage is TRBV5-1 and J usage is TRBJ2-6; unclear D gene. Sequencing input: PBMCs or a T cell subset sorted from them (not recorded which). The receptor's source is an adult woman who had mild COVID-19 (a few samples of this study predate the infection). Cell type and time point are not known. As DNA, the CDR3 is TGCGCCAGCAGCTTGGAAGGAGCAGGTGTCCCTATGGGCAACGTCCTGACTTTC. Its translation is CASSLEGAGVPMGNVLTF. Using reference TRBV5-1 and TRBJ2-6 for the parts outside the CDR3, the full variable domain is KAGVTQTPRYLIKTRGQQVTLSCSPISGHRSVSWYQQTPGQGLQFLFEYFSETQRNKGNFPGRFSGRQFSNSRSEMNVSTLELGDSALYLCASSLEGAGVPMGNVLTFGAGSRLTVL.